Listed here is a single TCR beta chain. The antigen this receptor binds is unknown. The sample holds no much larger clone one base away, and base qualities are not on file. There are 13 amino acids in the CDR3, from cysteine to phenylalanine inclusive. Kept here is only the CDR3 DNA, which spans 39 bases and is read in frame from base 1. CDR1 LNHNV and CDR2 YYDKDF were looked up in the germline V gene (reference sequence). The V end loses 5 bases and the J end loses 4 bases, and a stretch of 9 bases separates them. PBMCs were isolated by Ficoll-Paque density gradient centrifugation. These data belong to a study of T-cell memory formation after mild COVID-19 (dated by TCRdb to the early 2020s). Background on the whole study: Most TCR sequence clusters were specific to one of the two donors. In a couple of donors, T-cell clones that expanded and contracted after mild COVID-19 were tracked by sequencing TCRalpha and TCRbeta repertoires over time. The cohort comprised two young, previously healthy adult volunteers, one female and one male.

General conclusions and limits of the study: Clones contracting from day 15 to 85 had balanced CD4/CD8 phenotypes, while a second wave expanding from day 15 to 37 was biased towards CD4+. The detection of some responding clones in pre-infection memory suggests that pre-existing cross-reactive memory T cells joined the SARS-CoV-2 response. Contracting CD4+ clones were located mainly in the CM and EM memory subsets, whereas CD8+ clones were found to be enriched in EMRA. SARS-CoV-2 specificity of the second-wave clones peaking on day 37 was not confirmed. The study included only a couple of mild cases, and larger cohorts that include severe cases with pre-infection samples were judged to be necessary.

Reads for this sample came from an Illumina NovaSeq 6000. TCRalpha and TCRbeta cDNA libraries were constructed by 5'RACE with constant-segment primers, with sample barcodes and unique molecular identifiers being introduced. Trizol reagent was used to extract RNA from every sample. Amplification of the libraries took two PCR steps, and the second step added a second sample barcode plus Illumina TruSeq adapters. Libraries were sequenced on an Illumina NovaSeq with 2 x 150 bp paired-end reads. Per the source publication's procedure: Reads were demultiplexed and collapsed into UMI-guided consensus sequences with migec v1.2.7. Using mixcr v2.1.11, UMI consensuses were aligned to TRA and TRB V and J templates and then assembled into clonotypes. A clonotype was counted as expanded or contracted only when both edgeR and NoisET called the clonotype significant, with the noise models trained on biological replicates. For edgeR calls, the cutoffs were a false discovery rate-adjusted p below 0.01 and a log2 fold-change threshold of 1. As an exploratory analysis of dynamics, PCA with hierarchical clustering was applied to max-normalized trajectories of the 1000 most abundant clonotypes. Separately sequenced CD4+ and CD8+ repertoires were used to assign the CD4 or CD8 phenotype of responding clones. The raw public data were reprocessed by TCRdb itself: fastp quality trimming at Q25, MiXCR clonotype calling, in-frame beta chains only. Identical CDR3 protein sequences are pooled into one entry, listed with their most common genes and DNA. None of the V and J calls come from the authors' own analysis; TCRdb made them. For this sample the table gives over 450,000 distinct CDR3 sequences, of which 20% were detected only once. Approximately 12% of the sample belongs to the ten largest clones.

Sample: PBMCs or a T cell subset sorted from them (not recorded which). This sequence originates from an adult woman who had mild COVID-19 (a few samples of this study predate the infection). The sample titles of this study are shuffled in the database, so cell type and time point are left out; the donor was told from shared clones. The sequence links TRBV15 to TRBJ1-5; possibly the D gene is TRBD1, per 5 matching bases. The nucleotide sequence reads as follows: TGTGCCACCAGCTCCGGGGCTAATCAGCCCCAGCATTTT. It translates as CATSSGANQPQHF.